The T cell receptor beta chain under discussion was sequenced for a study of cytomegalovirus exposure and HLA in healthy donors. Points from the study as a whole: Sequencing likely caused a cluster of highly shared sequence variants. In vitro checks showed that a few CMV-associated chains really do target CMV antigens. In a later analysis, parvovirus B19, influenza, CMV and Epstein-Barr virus appeared linked to several top co-occurrence clusters.

CDR3 length equals 16 residues. Germline V CDR1 and CDR2: GTSNPN, SVGIG (reference sequence). V lost 0 bases and J lost 2, with 14 bases in between. The PCR made use of 60 Vbeta and 13 Jbeta primers. Data came from immunoSEQ multiplex PCR; TCRdb stores just in-frame clones and leaves some out. The data hold approximately 140,000 clones, with over 60% observed a single time. Of note for this clone: Antigen: not known.

The clonotype was recovered from a woman aged 50 to 60 in good health and CMV-seronegative. This chain connects TRBV30 to TRBJ2-1, with a weak D call TRBD2 (7 bases). Input material: PBMCs. CDR3: CAWSVLGRGTYNEQFF. The CDR3 region has the DNA TGTGCCTGGAGTGTACTTGGGAGGGGGACCTACAATGAGCAGTTCTTC. The entire variable domain, with the rest obtained from reference TRBV30 and TRBJ2-1, is as follows: SQTIHQWPATLVQPVGSPLSLECTVEGTSNPNLYWYRQAAGRGLQLLFYSVGIGQISSEVPQNLSASRPQDRQFILSSKKLLLSDSGFYLCAWSVLGRGTYNEQFFGPGTRLTVL.